Below, 14 T cell receptor beta chains from the same sample are listed, as sequenced in a study of OX40 agonist ivuxolimab in advanced cancers. Generated by immunoSEQ multiplex PCR, the TCRdb table keeps only in-frame clones and is missing some. The data show some 12,000 clones, with roughly 77% seen just once and about 30% held by the top ten. Sequencing used CD4+ or CD8+ T cells sorted from blood, obtained in a trial of the OX40 agonist ivuxolimab. The receptors were gathered from an adult with an advanced solid tumor such as melanoma, head and neck, liver or kidney cancer.

The J gene is TRBJ1-4, the V gene TRBV29-1; 12 nucleotides line up with TRBD1. The CDR3 covers 16 residues. Unmatched junction bases numbered 10, after V lost 6 bases and J lost 5 bases. CDR1 and CDR2 from the germline V gene are SQVTM and ANQGSEA. CDR3 nucleotide sequence: TGCAGCGTCCAAGGGGGACAGGGGGCCGAGAATGAAAAACTGTTTTTT. As protein: CSVQGGQGAENEKLFF. The variable domain in full, with the rest retrieved from reference TRBV29-1 and TRBJ1-4, is SAVISQKPSRDICQRGTSLTIQCQVDSQVTMMFWYRQQPGQSLTLIATANQGSEATYESGFVIDKFPISRPNLTFSTLTVSNMSPEDSSIYLCSVQGGQGAENEKLFFGSGTQLSVL.

V and J are TRBV27 and TRBJ2-3, with 8 positions matching TRBD2. Germline V gene data show CDR1 as MNHEY and CDR2 as SMNVEV (reference sequence). The CDR3 totals 14 residues. Trimming removed 3 bases from V and 3 bases from J; junction bases left unmatched: 2. DNA for the CDR3: TGTGCCAGCAGTTTCCGGGGGGGGACAGATACGCAGTATTTT. This sequence encodes CASSFRGGTDTQYF.

This clone is labeled as large. This rearrangement joins TRBV5-6 to TRBJ1-3; weak D call: TRBD1 (6 bases). The V and J ends lost 1 base and 0 bases respectively, with 11 bases between them. This CDR3 is 16 amino acids long. Germline CDR1 SGHDT, CDR2 YYEEEE. The CDR3 region has the DNA TGTGCCAGCAGCTTGAGTTCGGACAGCTCTGGAAACACCATATATTTT. It is translated as CASSLSSDSSGNTIYF.

V and J are TRBV4-3 and TRBJ2-7; D not certain. CDR3 length equals 15 residues. V shed 2 bases and J shed 4 bases, with 15 bases lying between them. Germline V gene sequence: CDR1 LGHNA, CDR2 YSLEER. The CDR3 coding sequence is TGCGCCAGCAGCCAAATTCTAGGTTCGGATTACGAGCAGTACTTC. This encodes CASSQILGSDYEQYF.

In this sample, this clone turned up once. The rearrangement uses TRBV7-6 and TRBJ2-7; the match to TRBD1 covers 7 bases. Losses at the gene ends were 3 bases for V and 5 bases for J; bases not matched to a gene: 4. The germline V gene has CDR1 SGHVS and CDR2 FNYEAQ. The CDR3 totals 13 residues. The CDR3 DNA reads as TGTGCCAGCAGCTTCACAGGGGCGAACGAGCAGTACTTC. Translating gives CASSFTGANEQYF.

V gene TRBV29-1 combines with J gene TRBJ2-1; D is perhaps TRBD1 (7 bases). Germline CDR1 reads SQVTM; CDR2 reads ANQGSEA. The CDR3 covers 12 residues. With 7 bases removed from V and 5 bases from J, the gap between germline ends came to 12 bases. The CDR3 sequence: CSADREDNEQFF. CDR3 in DNA: TGCAGCGCCGACAGGGAGGACAATGAGCAGTTCTTC.

CDR3 amino acids: CASSRDAPGNEQFF. The CDR3 nucleotides read TGTGCCAGCAGCCGGGACGCTCCCGGGAATGAGCAGTTCTTC. This chain joins TRBV6-9 and TRBJ2-1, with D perhaps TRBD1 or TRBD2 (5 bases each). The germline gives CDR1 MNHGY, CDR2 SVAAGI. V was clipped by 6 bases and J by 7 bases, with 16 bases between them. This CDR3 is 14 amino acids long.

The V and J genes are TRBV29-1 and TRBJ2-1; D is ambiguous. V lost 1 base and J 10 bases, leaving 17 bases between the germline ends. Germline CDR1 reads SQVTM; CDR2 reads ANQGSEA. The CDR3 is 14 amino acids. The CDR3 sequence is CSVEGFQVAREQFF. CDR3 coding DNA: TGCAGCGTTGAAGGCTTCCAGGTTGCTCGGGAGCAGTTCTTC.

The chain recombines TRBV7-6 with TRBJ2-7; 8 nucleotides line up with TRBD1. The CDR3 runs to 14 residues. The germline CDR1 and CDR2 sequences are SGHVS and FNYEAQ. Trimming removed 1 base from V and 5 bases from J; junction bases left unmatched: 4. CDR3 sequence (DNA): TGTGCCAGCAGCTTAGAAGGACAGGGCCACGAGCAGTACTTC. Protein: CASSLEGQGHEQYF. The full variable domain, rest sourced from reference TRBV7-6 and TRBJ2-7, is GAGVSQSPRYKVTKRGQDVALRCDPISGHVSLYWYRQALGQGPEFLTYFNYEAQQDKSGLPNDRFSAERPEGSISTLTIQRTEQRDSAMYRCASSLEGQGHEQYFGPGTRLTVT.

V usage is TRBV5-1 and J usage is TRBJ2-2; D may be TRBD1 or TRBD2 (11 bases each). The CDR3 has 21 residues. V was shortened by 4 bases and J by 3 bases, with 31 bases between the two germline ends. Germline loops: CDR1 SGHRS, CDR2 YFSETQ. CDR3 region: CASSPRTGGLGLADYTGELFF. The CDR3 nucleotides read TGCGCCAGCAGCCCGCGGACAGGGGGCCTGGGACTAGCGGATTACACCGGGGAGCTGTTTTTT.

The J gene is TRBJ2-5, the V gene TRBV2, with 10 bases that match TRBD2. Germline V gene data show CDR1 as SNHLY and CDR2 as FYNNEI. This CDR3 comprises 15 residues. The V gene end was trimmed by 3 bases and the J gene end by 0 bases; junction bases not matched to a gene: 1. CDR3 nucleotides: TGTGCCAGCAGTGACCTAGCGGGGGACCAAGAGACCCAGTACTTC. Translated, it gives CASSDLAGDQETQYF.

The chain uses TRBV11-2 and TRBJ2-7; D may be TRBD1 (6 bases). The CDR3 loop spans 17 amino acids. The V and J ends lost 1 base and 5 bases respectively, with 21 bases between them. The germline V gene has CDR1 SGHAT and CDR2 FQNNGV. In DNA form, the CDR3 reads TGTGCCAGCAGCTTAGTCCCCCCGACAGGAAAAAGGGACGAGCAGTACTTC. Translation gives CASSLVPPTGKRDEQYF.

The V call is TRBV28, the J call TRBJ2-2; 7 nucleotides align to TRBD1. With V trimmed by 6 bases and J by 3 bases, 10 bases remained unmatched. CDR3 length: 16 residues. Germline CDR1 reads MDHEN; CDR2 reads SYDVKM. The CDR3 bases are TGTGCCAGCAGCCGTATAGGGGGCGCGGACACCGGGGAGCTGTTTTTT. Translating gives CASSRIGGADTGELFF.

The chain couples TRBV10-3 to TRBJ1-2, with 7 bases aligning to TRBD1. In germline, CDR1 is ENHRY, CDR2 SYGVKD. The CDR3 loop spans 17 amino acids. Trimming at V came to 4 bases and at J to 0 bases, leaving 11 bases not matched to a gene. The CDR3 loop reads CAISGRQGAIANYGYTF. CDR3 DNA sequence: TGTGCCATCAGTGGCCGACAGGGCGCGATTGCTAACTATGGCTACACCTTC.